The sequence of this T cell receptor beta chain was determined in a study of blood T cell repertoires in COVID-19 (dated by TCRdb to 2019 to 2021). Regarding the complete study: Samples covering the acute and convalescent phases of COVID-19 were provided by collaborators in the United States, Italy and Spain. The samples were drawn from two sources: the first 160 participants of the ongoing ImmuneRACE study, and 950 to 1,500 subjects contributed by 6 global collaborators. The prospective study material was composed of cDNA or gDNA derived from T cells, B-cell-depleted T cells, or PBMCs. HLA class I and class II types, where available, came from metadata supplied by the sample provider rather than from assay-based typing. The sample metadata nearly always contained a de-identified subject ID, COVID-19 status, age in years and sex. A freely available public database, intended as a resource for researchers studying the immune response to SARS-CoV-2, is where the repertoires were released. Deeply sampled blood TCRbeta repertoires from subjects exposed to, actively infected with, or recovered from COVID-19 were included in the dataset. Study-wide conclusions, independent of this receptor: Clinical and demographic metadata were provided uncurated, with the amount varying by source and participant.

Collaborating institutions collected whole blood in K2EDTA tubes following their own protocols. For TCRbeta analysis, collaborators shipped samples as frozen whole blood, isolated PBMCs, or DNA extracted from either of those sample types. As to this clone: Its antigen is currently not known. Per-base qualities were not stored, and no clone one base away is much larger.

TCRbeta CDR3 regions were amplified from genomic DNA using the immunoSEQ Assay, a bias-controlled multiplex PCR. The original pipeline was this. Within the assay, amplification of reference gene primers was used to estimate how many nucleated cells each sample contained. Sequence reads were collapsed and filtered to measure the absolute abundance of every unique TCRbeta CDR3 rearrangement. For each sample, productive Simpson clonality was calculated as the square root of Simpson's diversity index across productive rearrangements. TCRdb stores this immuneACCESS table with in-frame sequences only. Part of the clones is absent; in the studies checked, under half of the shortfall reflects unresolved V genes, and no reason is known for the rest. The V and J calls and the clone size are those of that table, but D and trimming were determined from the DNA. This sample lists about 74,000 clones; around 90% were detected once. Roughly a tenth of the sample belongs to the ten largest clones.

This sequence was found in a human donor in a cohort sampled during active COVID-19. Sample: peripheral blood.

The sequence in DNA is TGTGCCAGCAGTGGGAGACAGGCGATACCTGGGGCCAACGTCCTGACTTTC. Its product reads: CASSGRQAIPGANVLTF. The rearrangement combines TRBV6-1 with TRBJ2-6; TRBD1 might be the D gene, on 6 matching bases. V sheds 4 bases and J sheds 2 bases, leaving 15 bases between their ends. The CDR3 goes from the cysteine to the phenylalanine over 17 residues. Solely the CDR3 DNA is kept, with 51 bases framed from the first base. Reading the germline V gene gives CDR1 MNHNS and CDR2 SASEGT.